A selection of T cell receptor beta chains follows, all from one sample in a study of blood T cells in healthy people across ages. TCRdb itself ran the 5' RACE reads through MiXCR, one entry per CDR3 protein. The top ten hold around 9.6% of the sample, which has about 840,000 distinct CDR3 sequences, 29% seen once. The same data also went into a second study, on T cells of mothers and their children.

Sample: blood. Receptors were obtained from a woman aged 40 to 50 in good health. CDR3s include the opening cysteine and the closing phenylalanine or tryptophan. Fields, in order: J gene, V gene, CDR3 protein.

j_gene: TRBJ1-4
v_gene: TRBV7-9
CDR3aa: CASSLGRLVLGQTNEKLFF

j_gene: TRBJ1-5
v_gene: TRBV10-3
CDR3aa: CAISESGQGISNQPQHF

j_gene: TRBJ1-1
v_gene: TRBV11-1
CDR3aa: CASSLQQGVNTEAFF

j_gene: TRBJ2-1
v_gene: TRBV5-5
CDR3aa: CASSPTSRGAYSYNEQFF

j_gene: TRBJ2-1
v_gene: TRBV9
CDR3aa: CASSAQPTLYNEQFF

j_gene: TRBJ1-4
v_gene: TRBV28
CDR3aa: CASSFLRSSEKLFF

j_gene: TRBJ2-7
v_gene: TRBV18
CDR3aa: CASSPSASGQGEQYF

j_gene: TRBJ2-3
v_gene: TRBV5-1
CDR3aa: CASRLLGTLSSADTQYF

j_gene: TRBJ2-3
v_gene: TRBV29-1
CDR3aa: CSTDTDTQYF

j_gene: TRBJ1-2
v_gene: TRBV27
CDR3aa: CASSPVATQGLGYTF

j_gene: TRBJ1-2
v_gene: TRBV4-3
CDR3aa: CASSQDQRARGYGYTF

j_gene: TRBJ1-6
v_gene: TRBV28
CDR3aa: CASIPSLQNSPLHF

j_gene: TRBJ2-7
v_gene: TRBV20-1
CDR3aa: CSAIDRSYEQYF

j_gene: TRBJ1-2
v_gene: TRBV15
CDR3aa: CATSRDLQGVNYGYTF

j_gene: TRBJ2-7
v_gene: TRBV12-3/TRBV12-4
CDR3aa: CASSSQRLQRDSSYEQYF

j_gene: TRBJ1-2
v_gene: TRBV7-9
CDR3aa: CASSLMSTADYGYTF

j_gene: TRBJ1-5
v_gene: TRBV29-1
CDR3aa: CSVGTGTGDQPQHF

j_gene: TRBJ2-3
v_gene: TRBV28
CDR3aa: CASRGYTQYF

j_gene: TRBJ1-4
v_gene: TRBV29-1
CDR3aa: CSVPGVQLFF

j_gene: TRBJ2-5
v_gene: TRBV15
CDR3aa: CATSPRTGRAETQYF

j_gene: TRBJ1-2
v_gene: TRBV21-1
CDR3aa: CASSKAILIRDRETNYGYTF

j_gene: TRBJ1-1
v_gene: TRBV5-4
CDR3aa: CASSLGSIGAFF

j_gene: TRBJ2-3
v_gene: TRBV29-1
CDR3aa: CSASDFTSGWDTQYF

j_gene: TRBJ2-3
v_gene: TRBV20-1
CDR3aa: CSARDRRLGGDTQYF

j_gene: TRBJ2-1
v_gene: TRBV28
CDR3aa: CASGQGWSSDEQFF

j_gene: TRBJ1-6
v_gene: TRBV4-2
CDR3aa: CASSQDLGSPLHF

j_gene: TRBJ2-3
v_gene: TRBV28
CDR3aa: CASSVDLVRGTDTQYF

j_gene: TRBJ2-5
v_gene: TRBV5-1
CDR3aa: CASSPDNTQETQYF

j_gene: TRBJ1-2
v_gene: TRBV7-2
CDR3aa: CASSSPRGPLGYTF

j_gene: TRBJ1-2
v_gene: TRBV7-9
CDR3aa: CASSSRETDYGYTF

j_gene: TRBJ2-3
v_gene: TRBV28
CDR3aa: CARYRDSQTDTQYF

j_gene: TRBJ1-6
v_gene: TRBV15
CDR3aa: CATSQTGMGSPLHF

j_gene: TRBJ2-3
v_gene: TRBV29-1
CDR3aa: CSVTGGYTQYF

j_gene: TRBJ2-1
v_gene: TRBV7-2
CDR3aa: CASSLARSDEQFF

j_gene: TRBJ2-7
v_gene: TRBV6-2/TRBV6-3
CDR3aa: CASSYSIQSYEQYF

j_gene: TRBJ1-2
v_gene: TRBV27
CDR3aa: CASSADRVWNGYTF

j_gene: TRBJ1-1
v_gene: TRBV4-1
CDR3aa: CASSQGLIDTEAFF

j_gene: TRBJ1-2
v_gene: TRBV19
CDR3aa: CASGFVGYTF

j_gene: TRBJ1-1
v_gene: TRBV19
CDR3aa: CASSMRGGNTEAFF

j_gene: TRBJ2-1
v_gene: TRBV4-1
CDR3aa: CASSQGFSSYNEQFF

j_gene: .
v_gene: TRBV18
CDR3aa: CASSPGREPYEQYF

j_gene: TRBJ1-2
v_gene: TRBV4-3
CDR3aa: CASSQVSRQNYGYTF

j_gene: TRBJ1-6
v_gene: TRBV20-1
CDR3aa: CSARGFPGANSPLHF

j_gene: TRBJ2-1
v_gene: TRBV10-3
CDR3aa: CAISAVTGILNNEQFF

j_gene: TRBJ1-4
v_gene: TRBV12-3/TRBV12-4
CDR3aa: CASSGDREVFEKLFF

j_gene: TRBJ1-4
v_gene: TRBV5-1
CDR3aa: CASSLYRGSDEKLFF

j_gene: TRBJ2-7
v_gene: TRBV7-2
CDR3aa: CASSRYYEQYF

j_gene: TRBJ2-5
v_gene: TRBV7-9
CDR3aa: CASSLSGHQETQYF

j_gene: TRBJ1-5
v_gene: TRBV6-5
CDR3aa: CASSYGLGNQPQHF

j_gene: TRBJ1-5
v_gene: TRBV7-8
CDR3aa: CASSLADGPNQPQHF

j_gene: TRBJ2-7
v_gene: TRBV7-9
CDR3aa: CASGYVTYEQYF

j_gene: TRBJ1-1
v_gene: TRBV11-2
CDR3aa: CASNLDGNTEAFF